The T cell receptor beta chain under discussion was sequenced for a study of shared clonotypes between healthy human individuals. The assay was carried out at the deep level. Every subset had its genomic DNA shared out evenly among several immunoSEQ plates. Repertoires were generated with immunoSEQ multiplex PCR, while TCRdb's copy carries only in-frame clones and drops some. The sample lists some 2.1 million clones, just under 95% occurring once. This CDR3 has 14 amino acids. The germline V gene has CDR1 SGHAT and CDR2 FQDESV (reference sequence). The V end was cut by 5 bases, the J end by 2 bases, with 10 bases between. Study-level points and caveats: Represented genetic and exposure-history diversity was restricted by having few donors. Four donors had about 5.1% of their naive CD4 clonotypes in common.

Points on this clone: Antigen specificity is unknown.

Cells designated naive CD8 were CD45RO-negative and were positively selected for CCR7, with terminally differentiated effector memory CD45RA+ cells excluded. The TCR comes from a man between 18 and 35 years old in good health. What was sequenced was naive CD8+ T cells sorted from blood. The chain links TRBV11-1 to TRBJ2-1, with D tentatively TRBD1 (6 bases). DNA for the CDR3: TGTGCCAGCAGCGGGACAATTACCTACAATGAGCAGTTCTTC. This gives the protein CASSGTITYNEQFF. Together with reference TRBV11-1 and TRBJ2-1, the CDR3 gives the full variable domain: EAEVAQSPRYKITEKSQAVAFWCDPISGHATLYWYRQILGQGPELLVQFQDESVVDDSQLPKDRFSAERLKGVDSTLKIQPAELGDSAMYLCASSGTITYNEQFFGPGTRLTVL.